This TCR beta chain was sequenced for a study of blood T cell repertoires in COVID-19. Study information: Specimens from acute and convalescent COVID-19 originated in the United States, Italy and Spain.

Original processing notes: Amplified reference gene primers provided the basis for estimating nucleated cell counts. Some clones are missing from TCRdb's copy, which holds only in-frame ones; the method was immunoSEQ multiplex PCR. V and J calls and clone size follow that table, whereas D and trimming were derived from the DNA. This table has roughly 77,000 clones, 85% to 90% appearing once. The germline CDR1 and CDR2 sequences are MNHEY and SVGAGI. The CDR3 extends over 14 amino acids. V gave up 2 bases and J gave up 7 bases, with 11 bases separating them. The chain joins TRBV6-5 to TRBJ1-4; weak D call: TRBD1 (5 bases). This sequence was found in a woman older than 75 with active COVID-19. Sequenced input: peripheral blood. DNA of the CDR3: TGTGCCAGCAGTTACGGCAGGGAACGTGAAAAACTGTTTTTT. Residues: CASSYGREREKLFF.